The 28 T cell receptor beta chains below all came from one sample that was sequenced in a study of response to subunit inactivated influenza vaccine (dated by TCRdb to the late 2010s). The library came from RT-PCR. Sequencing instrument: Illumina HiSeq 2500. The public sequencing data were trimmed at Q25 with fastp and processed into clonotypes with MiXCR by TCRdb, which kept only in-frame beta chains. Rows are unified per CDR3 protein, each entry keeping the most common DNA and genes. For this sample the table gives roughly 650,000 distinct CDR3 sequences, of which 14% were detected only once. Less than 8.5% of the sample goes to the ten largest clones. The sequenced sample was PBMCs from blood, obtained about 14 days before vaccination. The receptors shown here come from a man aged 50-59 years who received an inactivated influenza vaccine. Donor details come from another sample of the same person, matched by shared clones.

A word on this clonotype: A read error is possible here, since a much larger clone lies one base away. The CDR3 DNA reads as TGTGCCAGCAGTTACTTTGGGAACACCGGGGAGCTGTTTTTT. Protein: CASSYFGNTGELFF. V gene TRBV6-2 or TRBV6-3 combines with J gene TRBJ2-2; D gene ambiguous. Trimming took off 1 base at V and 1 base at J, with 4 bases between the two ends. This CDR3 is built from 14 residues. Germline CDR1 is MNHEY and CDR2 is SVGEGT.

This clonotype appeared a few times. The chain employs TRBV5-1 and TRBJ2-1; a weak D match, TRBD2 (5 bases). In germline, CDR1 is SGHRS, CDR2 YFSETQ. The length of the CDR3 is 13 residues. V gave up 6 bases and J gave up 2 bases, with 9 bases separating them. The CDR3 reads CASTGETYNEQFF. Here the CDR3 DNA reads TGCGCCAGCACCGGGGAGACCTACAATGAGCAGTTCTTC.

The sample holds a few counts of this clonotype. V is TRBV7-9 and J is TRBJ2-2; D gene uncertain. The germline gives CDR1 SEHNR, CDR2 FQNEAQ (reference sequence). The CDR3 is 13 amino acids. Trimming cost V 2 bases and J 9 bases, with 10 bases left between them. As DNA, the CDR3 is TGTGCCAGCAGCTTATACGTCGACCGGGAGCTGTTTTTT. Translation gives CASSLYVDRELFF.

The gene calls are TRBV27 and TRBJ2-3; D is undetermined. In germline, CDR1 is MNHEY, CDR2 SMNVEV (reference sequence). V lost 6 bases and J lost 2, with 12 bases in between. CDR3 length: 14 amino acids. CDR3 DNA: TGTGCCAGCAGGTCCTCGGTCAACACAGATACGCAGTATTTT. Protein: CASRSSVNTDTQYF.

This clonotype came up a few times. The rearrangement links TRBV5-6 to TRBJ1-1; unclear D gene. CDR3 size: 13 residues. V dropped 3 bases and J dropped 4 bases, with 10 bases sitting between them. Germline CDR1 and CDR2: SGHDT and YYEEEE. CDR3 nucleotides: TGTGCCAGCAGCTCCTGGCCAAGCACTGAAGCTTTCTTT. Protein sequence: CASSSWPSTEAFF. Supplemented by reference TRBV5-6 and TRBJ1-1, the full variable domain reads DAGVTQSPTHLIKTRGQQVTLRCSPKSGHDTVSWYQQALGQGPQFIFQYYEEEERQRGNFPDRFSGHQFPNYSSELNVNALLLGDSALYLCASSSWPSTEAFFGQGTRLTVV.

The table lists this clonotype with a few counts. V gene TRBV3-1 combines with J gene TRBJ1-2, with a tentative D call TRBD1 (5 bases). V shed 5 bases and J shed 4 bases, with 14 bases lying between them. The length of the CDR3 is 14 residues. Germline CDR1 LGHDT, CDR2 YNNKEL (reference sequence). The CDR3 here is CASSMRGTGYGYTF. CDR3 DNA: TGTGCCAGCAGCATGCGGGGGACTGGCTATGGCTACACCTTC.

This clonotype occurred many times. V and J are TRBV15 and TRBJ2-5, with D hard to call. Trimming took 0 bases from V and 2 from J, leaving 4 bases between them. Germline values: CDR1 LNHNV, CDR2 YYDKDF (reference sequence). The length of the CDR3 is 13 residues. Here the CDR3 DNA reads TGTGCCACCAGCAGAGACGGGCAAGAGACCCAGTACTTC. Protein: CATSRDGQETQYF.

This clonotype has a handful of counts. CDR3 nucleotides: TGTGCCAGCAGTTCACCGGGACGGGGGTTCCAGCAGTACTTC. This sequence encodes CASSSPGRGFQQYF. The V gene is TRBV28, the J gene TRBJ2-7; D may be TRBD2 (6 bases). The germline V and J ends were trimmed by 4 bases and 8 bases, with 18 bases remaining between them. This CDR3 has 14 residues. Germline V CDR1 and CDR2: MDHEN, SYDVKM.

The gene calls are TRBV5-8 and TRBJ1-5; D gene uncertain. The V gene lost 6 bases and the J gene lost 9 bases, with 10 bases spanning the gap. The CDR3 sequence is 11 residues long. Germline V gene lookup returns CDR1 SGHTS and CDR2 YDEGEE. The CDR3 DNA reads as TGTGCCAGCACCCCAATGGGGCCCCAGCATTTT. It specifies CASTPMGPQHF. The full variable domain, in which reference TRBV5-8 and TRBJ1-5 provide the parts outside the CDR3, is EAGVTQSPTHLIKTRGQQATLRCSPISGHTSVYWYQQALGLGLQFLLWYDEGEERNRGNFPPRFSGRQFPNYSSELNVNALELEDSALYLCASTPMGPQHFGDGTRLSIL.

This chain joins TRBV5-1 and TRBJ1-4; the D gene is possibly TRBD1 (5 bases). This CDR3 spans 14 amino acids. Germline loops: CDR1 SGHRS, CDR2 YFSETQ. Trimming removed 4 bases at V and 7 bases at J, with 14 bases between. CDR3 amino acids: CASSDGTAGEKLFF. In nucleotides, the CDR3 is TGCGCCAGCAGCGACGGGACCGCGGGTGAAAAACTGTTTTTT.

Here the CDR3 DNA reads TGCGCCAGCAGCCAAGAGGGACTCTTTCGGGAGACCCAGTACTTC. Amino acid sequence: CASSQEGLFRETQYF. The gene calls are TRBV4-3 and TRBJ2-5, with D possibly TRBD2 on 6 matching bases. Trimming cost V 0 bases and J 5 bases, with 13 bases left between them. The CDR3 covers 15 residues. The germline V gene encodes CDR1 LGHNA and CDR2 YSLEER.

This clonotype appeared a few times. The V and J genes are TRBV12-3 or TRBV12-4 and TRBJ2-1, with TRBD2 identical over 12 bases. This CDR3 has 16 residues. Unmatched junction bases numbered 7, after V lost 4 bases and J lost 6 bases. CDR3 DNA: TGTGCCAGCAGTTCTATAGGACTAGCGGGGCGCAATGAGCAGTTCTTC. Its protein product is CASSSIGLAGRNEQFF.

This clonotype was found a few times. The chain joins TRBV6-6 to TRBJ2-4, with D possibly matching TRBD1 (5 bases). CDR3 size: 12 residues. Trimming pared 8 bases from V and 7 bases from J, leaving 12 bases between. The germline V gene encodes CDR1 MNHNY and CDR2 SVGAGI (reference sequence). CDR3 region: CASAGAGNIQYF. The CDR3 DNA sequence: TGTGCCAGCGCCGGAGCAGGGAACATTCAGTACTTC.

This clonotype came up a few times. V usage is TRBV15 and J usage is TRBJ2-5, with D unresolved. This CDR3 is built from 13 residues. Germline assignment: CDR1 LNHNV and CDR2 YYDKDF (reference sequence). The V gene lost 5 bases and the J gene lost 4 bases, with 11 bases spanning the gap. CDR3 sequence: CATSLGRGETQYF. DNA of the CDR3: TGTGCCACCAGCCTTGGACGAGGAGAGACCCAGTACTTC.

This clonotype was counted many times. J is TRBJ2-7 and V is TRBV12-3 or TRBV12-4; a weak D match, TRBD1 (5 bases). This CDR3 contains 14 residues. Trimming stripped 3 bases from V and 0 bases from J, with 9 bases between. CDR3 nucleotide sequence: TGTGCCAGCAGTTTCCACAGGTCCTCCTACGAGCAGTACTTC. This encodes CASSFHRSSYEQYF.

The chain recombines TRBV10-3 with TRBJ1-2; D is ambiguous. Trimming pared 3 bases from V and 5 bases from J, leaving 13 bases between. Germline V CDR1 and CDR2: ENHRY, SYGVKD. There are 14 residues in the CDR3. The CDR3 protein is CAISDHGVGYGYTF. The CDR3 region has the DNA TGTGCCATCAGTGACCATGGGGTCGGGTATGGCTACACCTTC.

This clonotype came up a few times. This chain joins TRBV3-1 and TRBJ2-5, with 9 bases matching TRBD2. The CDR3 covers 17 residues. The germline V gene has CDR1 LGHDT and CDR2 YNNKEL (reference sequence). J lost 3 bases, V lost 4 bases, and 12 bases had no gene match. The CDR3 bases are TGTGCCAGCAGCCCACAGGACTTGCGGGGGGGAAAAGAGACCCAGTACTTC. Protein product: CASSPQDLRGGKETQYF.

This clonotype was seen at least ten times. The chain couples TRBV4-3 to TRBJ2-1, with D unresolved. The germline V and J ends were trimmed by 0 bases and 3 bases, with 9 bases remaining between them. Germline CDR1 reads LGHNA; CDR2 reads YSLEER. The CDR3 runs 15 residues. The CDR3 region is CASSQDLLVYNEQFF. The DNA of the CDR3 is TGCGCCAGCAGCCAAGATCTGTTAGTCTACAATGAGCAGTTCTTC.

CDR3 protein: CASRGDSPAQYF. CDR3 nucleotides: TGTGCCAGCAGGGGGGACAGCCCAGCGCAGTATTTT. This rearrangement joins TRBV6-1 to TRBJ2-3; 7 nucleotides agree with TRBD1. CDR3 length: 12 residues. V trimming: 6 bases; J trimming: 10 bases; junction bases outside the gene matches: 7. Per the germline V gene, CDR1 is MNHNS and CDR2 is SASEGT.

The rearrangement links TRBV20-1 to TRBJ2-3, with 8 bases aligning to TRBD2. Germline V gene data show CDR1 as DFQATT and CDR2 as SNEGSKA (reference sequence). V lost 0 bases, J lost 6 bases, and 11 bases stayed unmatched. This CDR3 has 16 residues. The CDR3 DNA follows: TGCAGTGCTAGAGATGTCCAGCGGGAGATCTACGATACGCAGTATTTT. Translating it yields CSARDVQREIYDTQYF.

This clonotype was found a few times. The J gene is TRBJ2-7, the V gene TRBV6-2 or TRBV6-3, with D perhaps TRBD1 (6 bases). The V end lost 4 bases, the J end lost 0 bases, and 13 bases lay between the germline ends. The CDR3 contains 15 residues. Germline V lookup: CDR1 MNHEY, CDR2 SVGEGT. CDR3 region: CASSLSQGISYEQYF. The CDR3 coding sequence is TGTGCCAGCAGTTTATCTCAGGGGATCTCCTACGAGCAGTACTTC.

J is TRBJ2-7 and V is TRBV28; D ambiguous. Trimming stripped 5 bases from V and 7 bases from J, with 9 bases between. Germline lookup yields CDR1 MDHEN and CDR2 SYDVKM. This CDR3 comprises 11 residues. The CDR3 here is CASSNVIEQYF. CDR3 bases: TGTGCCAGCAGTAACGTCATAGAGCAGTACTTC.

The chain uses TRBV7-9 and TRBJ2-6; no reliable D call. Germline V gene lookup returns CDR1 SEHNR and CDR2 FQNEAQ (reference sequence). The CDR3 is made up of 15 amino acids. Trimming pared 5 bases from V and 2 bases from J, leaving 10 bases between. The CDR3 bases are TGTGCCAGCAGCCCAAACCTAGCTGGGGCCAACGTCCTGACTTTC. Translated: CASSPNLAGANVLTF.

This sequence joins TRBV20-1 and TRBJ2-5; TRBD2 might be the D (5 bases). CDR3 length equals 13 residues. Between the trimmed V and J ends, which lost 0 bases and 7 bases, there was a span of 12 bases. Germline V CDR1 and CDR2: DFQATT, SNEGSKA (reference sequence). This chain's CDR3 is CSAREPPAGTQYF. For the CDR3, the DNA is TGCAGTGCTAGAGAACCCCCGGCGGGGACCCAGTACTTC.

This clonotype was counted only a few times. The genes are TRBV5-1 and TRBJ1-2, with a possible D match to TRBD1 (5 bases). In germline, CDR1 is SGHRS, CDR2 YFSETQ. V lost 3 bases, J lost 1 base, and 10 bases lay in between. CDR3 length: 14 amino acids. CDR3 protein: CASSSLTVNYGYTF. The CDR3 DNA sequence: TGCGCCAGCAGCTCCCTGACAGTTAACTATGGCTACACCTTC.

The chain has TRBV2 and TRBJ2-1; 12 nucleotides align to TRBD2. This CDR3 is 16 amino acids long. Germline V gene lookup returns CDR1 SNHLY and CDR2 FYNNEI. Losses at the gene ends were 2 bases for V and 8 bases for J; bases not matched to a gene: 7. The CDR3 region has the DNA TGTGCCAGCAGTGAACCACTAGCGGGAGGATTGGATGAGCAGTTCTTC. The encoded protein is CASSEPLAGGLDEQFF. Combining the CDR3 with reference TRBV2 and TRBJ2-1 gives the whole variable domain EPEVTQTPSHQVTQMGQEVILRCVPISNHLYFYWYRQILGQKVEFLVSFYNNEISEKSEIFDDQFSVERPDGSNFTLKIRSTKLEDSAMYFCASSEPLAGGLDEQFFGPGTRLTVL.

This chain links TRBV7-8 with TRBJ2-2; TRBD2 matches 8 bases. This CDR3 is 18 amino acids long. Germline lookup yields CDR1 SGHVS and CDR2 FQNEAQ. The junction had 12 bases not matched to a gene; V was cut back by 3 bases and J by 3 bases. Here the CDR3 DNA reads TGTGCCAGCAGCTTTGGTGACAGGCGGGGGGCCGACACCGGGGAGCTGTTTTTT. It specifies CASSFGDRRGADTGELFF.

DNA of the CDR3: TGTGCCAGCAGCCCCCATGATGGGAGCACCGGGGAGCTGTTTTTT. As protein: CASSPHDGSTGELFF. This sequence joins TRBV7-9 and TRBJ2-2, with a tentative D call TRBD2 (5 bases). Trimming removed 5 bases from V and 4 bases from J, with 14 bases in between. The germline gives CDR1 SEHNR, CDR2 FQNEAQ (reference sequence). The CDR3 sequence is 15 residues long.